Listed here are 2 T cell receptor beta chains from one sample, sequenced in a study of PD-1 blockade in mismatch repair-deficient tumors. Generated by immunoSEQ multiplex PCR, the TCRdb table keeps only in-frame clones and is missing some. The sample includes approximately 40,000 clones, around 79% of them seen just once. The specimen was peripheral blood, collected 4 weeks after starting pembrolizumab. These receptors were obtained from an adult with mismatch repair-deficient cancer.

The J gene is TRBJ2-1, the V gene TRBV13, with D possibly matching TRBD2 (5 bases). The CDR3 consists of 16 residues. V was clipped by 4 bases and J by 0 bases, with 13 bases between them. CDR1 and CDR2 (germline): PRHDT, FYEKMQ (reference sequence). The CDR3 here is CASSSRSGSSYNEQFF. Written as DNA, the CDR3 is TGTGCCAGCAGCTCCCGAAGCGGCAGCTCCTACAATGAGCAGTTCTTC.

This clone was seen a single time. J is TRBJ2-7 and V is TRBV10-2; TRBD2 is a possible D gene (6 bases). V was pared by 4 bases and J by 4 bases, with 14 bases between. The CDR3 is 14 residues long. Germline V gene sequence: CDR1 WSHSY, CDR2 SAAADI. The CDR3 is CASSAGLQRYEQYF. Here the CDR3 DNA reads TGCGCCAGCAGTGCGGGACTCCAAAGATACGAGCAGTACTTC.